The rows below give T cell receptor beta chains drawn from one sample of a study of T cell changes during pregnancy in multiple sclerosis. TCRdb's copy holds only in-frame clones and misses some; the assay was immunoSEQ multiplex PCR. The sample includes about 33,000 clones, roughly nine tenths of them seen just once. Sample: CD4+ T cells from peripheral blood mononuclear cells, taken in the third trimester of pregnancy. The receptors come from a female donor in good health, enrolled as a control in a pregnancy study. The CDR3 runs from the conserved cysteine through the conserved F or W. D genes are given only for firm matches. Only part of the rows carry a size: once, few, many, or a class if the clone is expanded.

cdr3_length,v_call,d_call,j_call,clone_size,cdr3_nt,cdr3_aa
13,TRBV7-7,.,TRBJ2-1,.,TGTGCCAGCAGCTCGGGGACCTACAATGAGCAGTTCTTC,CASSSGTYNEQFF
17,TRBV5-5,.,TRBJ2-2,.,TGTGCCAGCAGCTTAAGTACGCGACAGTTTAACACCGGGGAGCTGTTTTTT,CASSLSTRQFNTGELFF
16,TRBV7-2,TRBD1,TRBJ2-2,.,TGTGCCAGCAGCTCATCCAGGGGGCGGAACACCGGGGAGCTGTTTTTT,CASSSSRGRNTGELFF
15,TRBV5-1,TRBD2,TRBJ2-5,.,TGCGCCAGCAGCTCACTAGCGGGAGGGCCTGAGACCCAGTACTTC,CASSSLAGGPETQYF
16,TRBV9,TRBD2,TRBJ2-7,.,TGTGCCAGCAGCGCTGGGACTAGCGGGGCATCCTACGAGCAGTACTTC,CASSAGTSGASYEQYF
15,TRBV19,.,TRBJ2-7,.,TGTGCCAGTAGTATCCAGGCGTCGGATTCCTACGAGCAGTACTTC,CASSIQASDSYEQYF
12,TRBV29-1,.,TRBJ1-5,.,TGCAGCGTTGACCAAGGGAGTGGGCCCCAGCATTTT,CSVDQGSGPQHF
15,TRBV28,TRBD1,TRBJ1-2,few,TGTGCCAGCAGGCGCCGTGGACAGGGGGCAATTGGCTACACCTTC,CASRRRGQGAIGYTF
16,TRBV5-8,TRBD2,TRBJ2-3,.,TGTGCCAGCAGCTTGGCCGGGACTAGCGACCCAGATACGCAGTATTTT,CASSLAGTSDPDTQYF
15,TRBV18,TRBD2,TRBJ2-3,once,TGTGCCAGCTCACCAAAAGCGGGAGAGTCAGATACGCAGTATTTT,CASSPKAGESDTQYF
15,TRBV7-8,.,TRBJ2-2,.,TGTGCCAGCAGCTTATTTGCCGAAACTACCGGGGAGCTGTTTTTT,CASSLFAETTGELFF
15,TRBV7-2,.,TRBJ2-7,.,TGTGCCAGCAGCTTAGCAGTCAGGGTACTACACGAGCAGTACTTC,CASSLAVRVLHEQYF
15,TRBV7-3,TRBD1,TRBJ2-3,.,TGTGCCAGCAGCTTAACGGGACAGGGGGCAGATACGCAGTATTTT,CASSLTGQGADTQYF
12,TRBV6-4,.,TRBJ1-6,few,TGTGCCAGCAGTGACTCGAGGTCACCCCTCCACTTT,CASSDSRSPLHF
14,TRBV28,.,TRBJ1-1,.,TGTGCCAGCAGTTTCATCTTTTTGGGACAAGAAGCTTTCTTT,CASSFIFLGQEAFF
16,TRBV27,TRBD1,TRBJ1-2,.,TGTGCCAGCAGTCTTTACAGGGGGCTCGGAATCTATGGCTACACCTTC,CASSLYRGLGIYGYTF
12,TRBV7-2,.,TRBJ2-7,few,TGTGCCAGCAGCGCGCTCGGGTACGAGCAGTACTTC,CASSALGYEQYF
11,TRBV9,.,TRBJ2-1,.,TGTGCCAGCGGCCCCAACAATGAGCAGTTCTTC,CASGPNNEQFF
14,TRBV5-1,TRBD1,TRBJ2-1,.,TGCGCCAGCAGCTTAGGACAGGGGGGGAATGAGCAGTTCTTC,CASSLGQGGNEQFF
13,TRBV28,.,TRBJ1-2,.,TGTGCCAGCACTATACTGACACACTATGGCTACACCTTC,CASTILTHYGYTF
14,TRBV6-1,.,TRBJ2-3,.,TGTGCCAGCAGTGTACACGAATACACAGATACGCAGTATTTT,CASSVHEYTDTQYF
16,TRBV27,TRBD1,TRBJ1-6,.,TGTGCCAGCAGGGGGACAGGGGACAACTTATATTCACCCCTCCACTTT,CASRGTGDNLYSPLHF
13,TRBV11-2,.,TRBJ2-7,.,TGTGCCAGCAGCTTGACAAGCCAAAACGAGCAGTACTTC,CASSLTSQNEQYF
17,TRBV28,TRBD1,TRBJ2-6,.,TGTGCCAGCAGTTTCCAGGGGGCTCTGTCTGGGGCCAACGTCCTGACTTTC,CASSFQGALSGANVLTF
14,TRBV29-1,.,TRBJ2-5,.,TGCAGCGTTGGGGCTAGCGCGTACCAAGAGACCCAGTACTTC,CSVGASAYQETQYF
14,TRBV29-1,.,TRBJ1-5,few,TGCAGCGTTTCCACAGAAACCGGCAATCAGCCCCAGCATTTT,CSVSTETGNQPQHF
13,TRBV7-3,.,TRBJ1-1,.,TGTGCCAGCAGCTTTTTCTCGGGGGATGAAGCTTTCTTT,CASSFFSGDEAFF
13,TRBV29-1,.,TRBJ2-7,.,TGCAGCGTTGAGGGGGCCAGTACCTACGAGCAGTACTTC,CSVEGASTYEQYF
14,TRBV7-9,.,TRBJ1-1,.,TGTGCCAGCAGCTTTTCGACAGGGAACACTGAAGCTTTCTTT,CASSFSTGNTEAFF
15,TRBV14,.,TRBJ2-1,.,TGTGCCAGCAGCCAAGCAGGGTTGTACTACAATGAGCAGTTCTTC,CASSQAGLYYNEQFF
14,TRBV6-5,TRBD2,TRBJ2-7,.,TGTGCCAGCAGTCGGGGACTAGGGACCTACGAGCAGTACTTC,CASSRGLGTYEQYF
14,TRBV7-6,.,TRBJ1-1,.,TGTGCCAGCAGCTTAGGGCCGTCGAACACTGAAGCTTTCTTT,CASSLGPSNTEAFF
14,TRBV6-5,.,TRBJ1-2,.,TGTGCCAGCAGTTACTACAACAGGAGGGATGGCTACACCTTC,CASSYYNRRDGYTF
13,TRBV7-8,.,TRBJ2-2,.,TGTGCCAGCAGCTTTCAGTATACCGGGGAGCTGTTTTTT,CASSFQYTGELFF
15,TRBV28,.,TRBJ1-5,.,TGTGCCAGCAGTTTCATCAGGGCGAGCAATCAGCCCCAGCATTTT,CASSFIRASNQPQHF
13,TRBV29-1,.,TRBJ2-5,.,TGCAGCGTTGAAGATCCTGTCCAAGAGACCCAGTACTTC,CSVEDPVQETQYF
16,TRBV5-1,TRBD1,TRBJ2-1,once,TGCGCCAGCAACTTCGGAGGAGGACAGGGCCCCAATGAGCAGTTCTTC,CASNFGGGQGPNEQFF
14,TRBV5-4,.,TRBJ1-2,once,TGTGCCAGCAGCTCATACAGCTTTAACTATGGCTACACCTTC,CASSSYSFNYGYTF
19,TRBV7-7,.,TRBJ2-1,.,TGTGCTAGCAGCCTAGTCCCACCCCTAATCGGGAAGTTTGCAGATGAGCAGTTCTTC,CASSLVPPLIGKFADEQFF
14,TRBV7-8,.,TRBJ1-5,.,TGTGCCAGCAGCTTAGGCAGTCGAAATCAGCCCCAGCATTTT,CASSLGSRNQPQHF
13,TRBV6-5,.,TRBJ1-1,.,TGTGCCAGCAGCGCCTATTCGAACACTGAAGCTTTCTTT,CASSAYSNTEAFF
12,TRBV2,.,TRBJ2-2,.,TGTGCCAGCAGGACCCCAGGCGGGGAGCTGTTTTTT,CASRTPGGELFF
15,TRBV7-7,.,TRBJ2-1,.,TGTGCCAGCAGCTTAGGAGCGGGTTCCTACAATGAGCAGTTCTTC,CASSLGAGSYNEQFF
15,TRBV28,.,TRBJ1-2,.,TGTGCCAGCAGTAACCCTCCCCGGTCTAACTATGGCTACACCTTC,CASSNPPRSNYGYTF
15,TRBV6-1,.,TRBJ2-7,.,TGTGCCAGCAGTGAATCTTACAGGGTGGGCTACGAGCAGTACTTC,CASSESYRVGYEQYF
15,TRBV6-5,TRBD1,TRBJ2-2,.,TGTGCCAGCAGTCCCGGGACAGGGGCGACCGGGGAGCTGTTTTTT,CASSPGTGATGELFF
16,TRBV7-3,TRBD2,TRBJ2-2,.,TGTGCCAGCAGCCTCGGGGTAGCGGGAGCCACCGGGGAGCTGTTTTTT,CASSLGVAGATGELFF
11,TRBV29-1,TRBD1,TRBJ2-7,.,TGCAGCGGGGGACAGTTTCACGAGCAGTACTTC,CSGGQFHEQYF
15,TRBV5-1,.,TRBJ2-3,once,TGCGCCAGCAGCTCTCAGCGATCCACCACAGATACGCAGTATTTT,CASSSQRSTTDTQYF